The 26 T cell receptor beta chains given below trace back to one sample, sequenced in a study of shared clonotypes between healthy human individuals. Cells designated naive CD8 were CD45RO-negative and were positively selected for CCR7, with terminally differentiated effector memory CD45RA+ cells excluded. Only in-frame clones appear in the TCRdb table, and some are missing; sequencing was by immunoSEQ multiplex PCR. The sample holds under 1 million clones, 90% to 95% seen once. Sequenced sample: naive CD8+ T cells sorted from blood. The origin of the receptors is a man aged 25 to 40 in good health.

The CDR3 is CASSVADEGGTEAFF. CDR3 coding DNA: TGTGCCAGCAGCGTAGCCGATGAGGGCGGCACTGAAGCTTTCTTT. V and J are TRBV9 and TRBJ1-1; unclear D gene. The CDR3 runs to 15 residues. Trimming cost V 0 bases and J 4 bases, with 13 bases left between them. Germline values: CDR1 SGDLS, CDR2 YYNGEE.

The V call is TRBV11-2, the J call TRBJ1-1; D unclear. This CDR3 has 13 residues. The V end lost 0 bases, the J end lost 4 bases, and 6 bases lay between the germline ends. CDR1 and CDR2 (germline): SGHAT, FQNNGV. CDR3 in DNA: TGTGCCAGCAGCTTAGAAGCGGGCACTGAAGCTTTCTTT. It translates to CASSLEAGTEAFF.

This chain uses TRBV27 with TRBJ1-5; D unresolved. The CDR3 is 14 amino acids. Germline V lookup: CDR1 MNHEY, CDR2 SMNVEV (reference sequence). Trimming took off 3 bases at V and 1 base at J, with 7 bases between the two ends. In nucleotides, the CDR3 is TGTGCCAGCAGTTTCGGGCAGAGCAATCAGCCCCAGCATTTT. Translating it yields CASSFGQSNQPQHF.

This chain joins TRBV7-9 and TRBJ2-5; D is possibly TRBD2 (6 bases). V was pared by 8 bases and J by 1 base, with 17 bases between. Germline V lookup: CDR1 SEHNR, CDR2 FQNEAQ (reference sequence). The CDR3 spans 15 residues. CDR3 bases: TGTGCCAGCGGATCTAGCGCCGAGCCCCAAGAGACCCAGTACTTC. It translates to CASGSSAEPQETQYF.

The chain uses TRBV6-1 and TRBJ1-1; D is uncertain. Trimming cost V 0 bases and J 1 base, with 9 bases left between them. The length of the CDR3 is 15 residues. From germline, CDR1 is MNHNS and CDR2 SASEGT. CDR3 amino acids: CASSEANLPNTEAFF. CDR3 nucleotides: TGTGCCAGCAGTGAAGCCAATCTCCCGAACACTGAAGCTTTCTTT.

The genes are TRBV27 and TRBJ2-7, with a possible D match to TRBD1 (5 bases). Trimming removed 3 bases at V and 6 bases at J, with 12 bases between. Per germline, CDR1 MNHEY and CDR2 SMNVEV (reference sequence). This CDR3 contains 13 residues. The CDR3 loop is CASSFVQGSEQYF. The CDR3 DNA sequence: TGTGCCAGCAGTTTCGTTCAGGGAAGCGAGCAGTACTTC.

Concerning this clone itself: Different DNA sequences within this sample yield the same CDR3. The chain employs TRBV27 and TRBJ2-7; D is undetermined. V shed 6 bases and J shed 3 bases, with 6 bases lying between them. Germline V CDR1 and CDR2: MNHEY, SMNVEV (reference sequence). This CDR3 has 11 residues. The chain's CDR3 is CASRSYYEQYF. The DNA for the CDR3 is TGTGCCAGCAGAAGTTACTACGAGCAGTACTTC.

The J gene is TRBJ2-7, the V gene TRBV10-2, with no clear D. The CDR3 contains 16 residues. V dropped 0 bases and J dropped 1 base, with 13 bases sitting between them. CDR1 WSHSY and CDR2 SAAADI come from the germline V gene. The CDR3 region is CASSESPLLVSYEQYF. The CDR3 region has the DNA TGCGCCAGCAGTGAGTCCCCATTACTCGTGTCCTACGAGCAGTACTTC.

V is TRBV6-5 and J is TRBJ2-3; 7 bases agree with TRBD2. The V segment lost 10 bases and the J segment 4 bases; nucleotides outside the gene matches: 14. CDR3 length: 15 residues. The germline V gene has CDR1 MNHEY and CDR2 SVGAGI. The CDR3 sequence is CATTAIAGVSDTQYF. In DNA form, the CDR3 reads TGTGCCACTACAGCGATCGCGGGAGTGTCAGATACGCAGTATTTT.

This clone was picked up one time. The chain is built from TRBV13 and TRBJ2-7; 9 bases match TRBD2. CDR1 PRHDT and CDR2 FYEKMQ come from the germline V gene (reference sequence). V shed 2 bases and J 6 bases; nucleotides not matched to a gene: 2. This CDR3 comprises 13 residues. This CDR3 is CASSLSLAGEQYF. In DNA, the CDR3 is TGTGCCAGCAGCTTATCACTAGCGGGCGAGCAGTACTTC.

The V call is TRBV5-1, the J call TRBJ1-2; D gene ambiguous. This CDR3 comprises 13 residues. With 4 bases removed from V and 4 bases from J, the gap between germline ends came to 11 bases. The germline V gene has CDR1 SGHRS and CDR2 YFSETQ. This chain's CDR3 is CASSQDGGYGYTF. The CDR3 region has the DNA TGCGCCAGCAGCCAGGACGGAGGCTATGGCTACACCTTC.

The V and J genes are TRBV29-1 and TRBJ2-1, with no clear D. From germline, CDR1 is SQVTM and CDR2 ANQGSEA. CDR3 size: 12 residues. The germline V and J ends were trimmed by 6 bases and 5 bases, with 11 bases remaining between them. In nucleotides, the CDR3 is TGCAGCGTAGCAGACCCGGACAATGAGCAGTTCTTC. Translation: CSVADPDNEQFF.

The CDR3 coding sequence is TGTGCCAGCAGCGCGGGACTAGCGGGAGACTACGAGCAGTACTTC. It codes for CASSAGLAGDYEQYF. The chain recombines TRBV9 with TRBJ2-7; TRBD2 aligns across 14 bases. V trimming: 3 bases; J trimming: 3 bases; junction bases outside the gene matches: 2. This CDR3 comprises 15 residues. CDR1 is SGDLS and CDR2 is YYNGEE in the germline V gene.

This clone showed up just once. The chain uses TRBV9 and TRBJ2-7; 10 nucleotides match TRBD2. CDR1 and CDR2 (germline): SGDLS, YYNGEE. Trimming took 8 bases from V and 5 from J; bases not matched to a gene: 10. The CDR3 contains 14 residues. This CDR3 is CASAPAGGGHEQYF. As DNA, the CDR3 is TGTGCCAGTGCCCCAGCGGGGGGGGGTCACGAGCAGTACTTC.

The chain combines TRBV28 with TRBJ2-2; TRBD1 agrees at 7 bases. Germline V gene data show CDR1 as MDHEN and CDR2 as SYDVKM. The CDR3 runs to 16 residues. V was pared by 5 bases and J by 3 bases, with 9 bases of the junction left unmatched. The CDR3 here is CASSVTGLSYTGELFF. The CDR3 nucleotides read TGTGCCAGCAGTGTGACAGGGCTTAGCTACACCGGGGAGCTGTTTTTT.

This clone came up once. The V and J genes are TRBV7-9 and TRBJ2-7; 10 nucleotides match TRBD1. Trimming at V came to 7 bases and at J to 3 bases, leaving 12 bases not matched to a gene. This CDR3 region has 16 residues. Germline V gene sequence: CDR1 SEHNR, CDR2 FQNEAQ (reference sequence). The DNA for the CDR3 is TGTGCCAGCACCCCCCCAAGACAGGGGGCAGTCTACGAGCAGTACTTC. Amino acid sequence: CASTPPRQGAVYEQYF.

This chain connects TRBV9 to TRBJ2-2; 9 positions match TRBD2. The germline V gene has CDR1 SGDLS and CDR2 YYNGEE. The junction had 10 bases not matched to a gene; V was cut back by 6 bases and J by 4 bases. The CDR3 length is 16 residues. The CDR3 DNA follows: TGTGCCAGCACACGTGGCGGGAGGGCCTCCACCGGGGAGCTGTTTTTT. Encoded protein: CASTRGGRASTGELFF.

The J gene is TRBJ1-4, the V gene TRBV25-1; D unclear. V lost 1 base, J lost 0 bases, and 6 bases lay in between. The CDR3 runs 15 residues. The germline gives CDR1 MGHDK, CDR2 SYGVNS. CDR3 loop: CASSEWTATNEKLFF. The CDR3 DNA follows: TGTGCCAGCAGTGAATGGACTGCAACTAATGAAAAACTGTTTTTT.

This clone appeared a single time. V gene TRBV7-9 combines with J gene TRBJ2-1; tentative D call: TRBD2 (6 bases). The CDR3 is 14 amino acids. In germline, CDR1 is SEHNR, CDR2 FQNEAQ (reference sequence). V was trimmed by 4 bases and J by 6 bases, leaving 13 bases between them. The CDR3 DNA reads TGTGCCAGCAGCTCCCGACTAGATAGCAATGAGCAGTTCTTC. Residues: CASSSRLDSNEQFF.

This chain joins TRBV21-1 and TRBJ2-1; TRBD2 is taken as the D call from the table, unchecked against the DNA. TRBV21-1 is a known pseudogene. This CDR3 spans 16 amino acids. This CDR3 reads CAPTWYRRAGYNEQFF. The CDR3 DNA reads as TGTGCCCCCACATGGTACAGGAGGGCCGGTTACAATGAGCAGTTCTTC.

This clone appeared a single time. J is TRBJ1-1 and V is TRBV28, with TRBD1 matching over 7 bases. Trimming took 5 bases from V and 1 from J; bases not matched to a gene: 10. The CDR3 consists of 16 residues. Germline V gives CDR1 MDHEN, CDR2 SYDVKM. CDR3: CASSPLRQGTNTEAFF. CDR3 bases: TGTGCCAGCAGTCCCCTGCGACAGGGAACGAACACTGAAGCTTTCTTT.

The gene calls are TRBV29-1 and TRBJ2-7; D might be TRBD1 or TRBD2, each matching 6 bases. The CDR3 covers 16 residues. Per the germline V gene, CDR1 is SQVTM and CDR2 is ANQGSEA. Trimming left V 0 bases short and J 6 bases short, with 21 bases between. CDR3 sequence: CSVEDRVNREVTEQYF. CDR3 nucleotide sequence: TGCAGCGTTGAAGATCGGGTTAACAGGGAGGTAACCGAGCAGTACTTC.

This sequence joins TRBV11-3 and TRBJ2-1; D gene uncertain. The CDR3 consists of 12 residues. Germline CDR1 SGHNT, CDR2 YENEEA. V was shortened by 5 bases and J by 6 bases, with 8 bases between the two germline ends. This CDR3 is CASSPTSNEQFF. As DNA, the CDR3 is TGTGCCAGCAGCCCGACGAGCAATGAGCAGTTCTTC.

This rearrangement joins TRBV7-6 to TRBJ2-7; perhaps TRBD2 as D (5 bases). Trimming took off 0 bases at V and 6 bases at J, with 9 bases between the two ends. This CDR3 is 13 amino acids long. The germline gives CDR1 SGHVS, CDR2 FNYEAQ. The CDR3 loop is CASSLALGAEQYF. DNA for the CDR3: TGTGCCAGCAGCTTAGCCTTGGGAGCCGAGCAGTACTTC.

This clone occurred once. The V gene is TRBV27, the J gene TRBJ2-1, with 9 bases identical to TRBD1. Germline CDR1 is MNHEY and CDR2 is SMNVEV (reference sequence). The CDR3 is 14 amino acids. Trimming at V came to 1 base and at J to 6 bases, leaving 1 base not matched to a gene. CDR3 bases: TGTGCCAGCAGTTTATGGGACAGGGTCAATGAGCAGTTCTTC. It specifies CASSLWDRVNEQFF.

The genes are TRBV7-9 and TRBJ2-3; TRBD2 might be the D (6 bases). Germline V gene sequence: CDR1 SEHNR, CDR2 FQNEAQ (reference sequence). V was cut by 1 base and J by 4 bases, with 9 bases left in between. The CDR3 is 14 amino acids. CDR3 residues: CASSLDGSADTQYF. The CDR3 nucleotides read TGTGCCAGCAGCTTAGACGGGAGCGCAGATACGCAGTATTTT.